This T cell receptor (beta chain) was sequenced in a study of blood T cells in healthy people across ages. Study observations and caveats: Diversity of TCR beta per million T cells declined in a roughly linear way with age.

Per-sample PBMC isolation yielded at least 6.5 million cells. In the case of this clonotype: The target antigen is unknown.

V gave up 4 bases and J gave up 3 bases; unmatched junction bases: 2. Germline CDR1 DFQATT, CDR2 SNEGSKA (reference sequence). This CDR3 contains 13 residues. It was with a sample-barcoded 5' primer and a J-beta primer mix that a second PCR of roughly 7 to 12 cycles was run. The template-switch adaptor was a 5' adaptor with 12 random nucleotides. It tagged each cDNA molecule. TCRdb passed the 5' RACE reads through MiXCR, listing each CDR3 protein once. This repertoire shows fewer than 2,000,000 distinct CDR3 sequences, about two fifths found once; its top ten account for under 25%. The rearrangement joins TRBV20-1 to TRBJ1-5; 8 nucleotides agree with TRBD1. The clonotype originates from a human donor in good health. Sequencing input: blood. CDR3 region: CSATGQDNQPQHF. The CDR3 DNA is TGCAGTGCTACGGGACAGGACAATCAGCCCCAGCATTTT.